This T cell receptor (beta chain) came from a study of Ad26.COV2.S vaccination and SARS-CoV-2 variants. Profiled with immunoSEQ multiplex PCR; TCRdb holds only in-frame clones, not every one. Of 350,000 to 600,000 clones in the sample, roughly 87% were seen once. The CDR3 totals 14 residues. Looked up from germline, CDR1 is MNHEY and CDR2 is SMNVEV (reference sequence). V lost 5 bases to trimming and J lost 4 bases; unmatched junction nucleotides: 4. Whole-study results and caveats: The study found similar non-spike TCR breadth in vaccine and placebo recipients. Relative to placebo recipients, vaccine recipients exhibited elevated spike-specific TCR breadth.

About this clone itself: The target antigen is unknown. Other DNA sequences in this specimen translate into the identical CDR3.

The treatment is: around 19 received Ad26.COV2.S at low or high dose, single or two shots; 5 received placebo; per-sample allocation not given. After the first vaccine or placebo injection, samples were drawn on day 63. It was Wuhan-strain SARS-CoV-2 spike that the Ad26 vaccine vector expressed. The input for sequencing was peripheral blood, taken in a trial of Ad26.COV2.S vaccine versus placebo. The rearrangement uses TRBV27 and TRBJ2-2; TRBD1 aligns across 7 bases. The origin of this receptor is a person between 18 and 60 years old who received the Ad26.COV2.S COVID-19 vaccine or a placebo. CDR3 region: CASSVQGRTGELFF. The DNA of the CDR3 is TGTGCCAGCAGTGTACAGGGGCGCACCGGGGAGCTGTTTTTT.